This TCR beta chain emerged from a study of cytomegalovirus exposure and HLA in healthy donors. PCR primers comprised 60 Vbeta and 13 Jbeta primers. Sequencing was performed with immunoSEQ multiplex PCR; in TCRdb, only in-frame clones are kept and a portion is missing. In all, the sample yields 120,000 to 150,000 clones. Turning to this clone: Its antigen is still unknown.

Study-level points and caveats: In terms of immune exposure information, only CMV serostatus was available.

This clonotype originated in a woman in her 50s in good health and CMV-seronegative. The sequenced sample consisted of PBMCs.

CDR3 nucleotides: TGTGCCAGTCAAGACAGACTTTACGAGCAGTACTTC. This sequence encodes CASQDRLYEQYF. V is TRBV2 and J is TRBJ2-7, with D perhaps matching TRBD1 (5 bases). V shed 9 bases and J shed 4 bases, with 13 bases lying between them. CDR3 length: 12 residues. The V gene's germline CDR1 is SNHLY and CDR2 FYNNEI.